A selection of T cell receptor beta chains follows, all from one sample in a study of blood T cell repertoires in COVID-19. TCRdb's copy holds only in-frame clones and misses some; the assay was immunoSEQ multiplex PCR. The sample contains 200,000 to 300,000 clones, around nine tenths of which appear only once. Sequencing was carried out using peripheral blood. The origin of the receptors is a man between 18 and 29 years old with active or convalescent COVID-19. The CDR3 runs from the conserved cysteine through the conserved F or W. Fields, in order: V gene, J gene, CDR3 protein.

V gene: TRBV12-5; J gene: TRBJ1-4; CDR3 protein: CASGAGTTNEKLFF
V gene: TRBV5-1; J gene: TRBJ2-6; CDR3 protein: CASSLGGTRIRSGANVLTF
V gene: TRBV28; J gene: TRBJ2-2; CDR3 protein: CASSLGLAGGNGELFF
V gene: TRBV19; J gene: TRBJ2-3; CDR3 protein: CASSPPWSGTTDTQYF
V gene: TRBV7-9; J gene: TRBJ1-1; CDR3 protein: CASSLYPGAFF
V gene: TRBV23-1; J gene: TRBJ2-2; CDR3 protein: CASSQSLLAGMNTGELFF
V gene: TRBV29-1; J gene: TRBJ2-1; CDR3 protein: CSVVGGVAVPYNEQFF
V gene: TRBV21-1; J gene: TRBJ1-5; CDR3 protein: CASTGAGPYSNQPQHF
V gene: TRBV7-9; J gene: TRBJ2-5; CDR3 protein: CASSLGTGDLETQYF
V gene: TRBV6-1; J gene: TRBJ2-3; CDR3 protein: CASSEGSSYTDTQYF
V gene: TRBV7-2; J gene: TRBJ1-1; CDR3 protein: CASSLRWNTEAFF
V gene: TRBV7-2; J gene: TRBJ2-3; CDR3 protein: CASSLLAGTSTDTQYF
V gene: TRBV4-3; J gene: TRBJ1-1; CDR3 protein: CASSQDDRGETEAFF
V gene: TRBV7-2; J gene: TRBJ1-1; CDR3 protein: CASSPDRKAFF
V gene: TRBV4-3; J gene: TRBJ1-3; CDR3 protein: CASSQGRGRTFSGNTIYF
V gene: TRBV18; J gene: TRBJ2-7; CDR3 protein: CASSPGLAQSSYEQYF
V gene: TRBV7-9; J gene: TRBJ1-2; CDR3 protein: CASSSTDRALYGYTF
V gene: TRBV7-3; J gene: TRBJ1-5; CDR3 protein: CASSLTVRGKGNQPQHF
V gene: TRBV5-1; J gene: TRBJ2-7; CDR3 protein: CASSPSAGTASYEQYF
V gene: TRBV5-6; J gene: TRBJ2-7; CDR3 protein: CASSFSGTGGFEQYF
V gene: TRBV27; J gene: TRBJ1-1; CDR3 protein: CASSLAQYTEAFF
V gene: TRBV7-2; J gene: TRBJ2-5; CDR3 protein: CASSSIAGRVAPETQYF
V gene: TRBV4-3; J gene: TRBJ2-7; CDR3 protein: CASSQEMKSELEQYF
V gene: TRBV4-3; J gene: TRBJ1-1; CDR3 protein: CASSQDGQVMNTEAFF
V gene: TRBV7-2; J gene: TRBJ2-3; CDR3 protein: CASSFEVADTQYF
V gene: TRBV29-1; J gene: TRBJ2-2; CDR3 protein: CSAQGATGELFF
V gene: TRBV6-2/TRBV6-3; J gene: TRBJ2-7; CDR3 protein: CASSSTGAIYEQYF
V gene: TRBV19; J gene: TRBJ2-3; CDR3 protein: CASSRGGPRADTQYF
V gene: TRBV10-3; J gene: TRBJ2-1; CDR3 protein: CAISGEVAGGSSYNEQFF
V gene: TRBV28; J gene: TRBJ2-6; CDR3 protein: CASSFVGGSGANVLTF
V gene: TRBV7-8; J gene: TRBJ2-4; CDR3 protein: CASSRDRVGNIQYF
V gene: TRBV12-3/TRBV12-4; J gene: TRBJ1-1; CDR3 protein: CASSLYLNTEAFF
V gene: TRBV28; J gene: TRBJ2-3; CDR3 protein: CASSSYTDTQYF
V gene: TRBV7-7; J gene: TRBJ2-5; CDR3 protein: CASSLGSAGSHETQYF
V gene: TRBV11-1; J gene: TRBJ1-3; CDR3 protein: CASSFETGTGNTIYF
V gene: TRBV7-3; J gene: TRBJ2-3; CDR3 protein: CASSSGAGSDTQYF
V gene: TRBV19; J gene: TRBJ1-5; CDR3 protein: CASTPRGAFSQPQHF
V gene: TRBV11-3; J gene: TRBJ2-1; CDR3 protein: CASSLGRDRYNEQFF
V gene: TRBV6-1; J gene: TRBJ2-7; CDR3 protein: CASSERGQAYEQYF
V gene: TRBV19; J gene: TRBJ1-1; CDR3 protein: CASSIAYSEAFF
V gene: TRBV11-2; J gene: TRBJ1-6; CDR3 protein: CASRERSSYNSPLHF
V gene: TRBV30; J gene: TRBJ1-3; CDR3 protein: CAWSPRQGASGNTIYF
V gene: TRBV29-1; J gene: TRBJ2-5; CDR3 protein: CSVRRAGMQETQYF
V gene: TRBV2; J gene: TRBJ1-2; CDR3 protein: CASSEFLSAGLVLGGYTF
V gene: TRBV10-3; J gene: TRBJ2-5; CDR3 protein: CAISRSGLAGDQETQYF
V gene: TRBV9; J gene: TRBJ2-5; CDR3 protein: CASSVEFGGETQYF
V gene: TRBV18; J gene: TRBJ2-7; CDR3 protein: CASSPRDISEQYF